This T cell receptor (beta chain) comes out of a study of blood T cell repertoires in COVID-19. Study at large: Sites across the United States, Italy and Spain contributed samples from acute and convalescent COVID-19. Sources were T cells, B-cell-depleted T cells, or PBMCs; the material itself was cDNA or gDNA.

In the study's own analysis: It was from reference gene primer amplification that nucleated cell counts were estimated. The method was immunoSEQ multiplex PCR; TCRdb's version includes in-frame clones alone and lacks a portion of them. D and trimming were read from the DNA, whereas the V and J calls and clone size are those reported in that table. In the table there are a few hundred thousand clones, around 84% of which are singletons. V shed 1 base, J shed 7 bases, and the junction held 12 bases outside the gene matches. Germline loops: CDR1 LGHDT, CDR2 YNNKEL (reference sequence). The CDR3 is made up of 18 amino acids.

The sample taken for sequencing was peripheral blood. The TCR originated in a man aged 55 to 70 with acute or convalescent COVID-19. The chain joins TRBV3-1 (or the pseudogene TRBV3-2) to TRBJ1-6; 8 bases align to TRBD1. CDR3 bases: TGTGCCAGCAGCCAAGCGCCTCGGACAGGGACGAGAAATTCACCCCTCCACTTT. Translating gives CASSQAPRTGTRNSPLHF.